This record covers a single T cell receptor (beta chain). Its antigen is unknown. Generated by immunoSEQ multiplex PCR, the TCRdb table keeps only in-frame clones and is missing some. Here the sample spans 7,000 or so clones, about 94% being singletons. These data belong to a study of naive CD8 T cells in extremely preterm neonates. The study's findings and limits: Compared with all age groups, preterm neonates showed less repertoire richness.

The CDR3 has 15 residues. V dropped 3 bases and J dropped 2 bases, with 11 bases sitting between them. Germline-derived CDR1 and CDR2 are LGHNA and YSLEER. Cord blood came from elective full-term cesareans at about 35-41 weeks without labor or membrane rupture. The sample was naive CD8+ T cells from cord blood. The sequence derives from a newborn in good health. The gene calls are TRBV4-3 and TRBJ2-4, with D perhaps matching TRBD1 (6 bases). The CDR3 spells CASSHGTGPKNIQYF. The CDR3 nucleotides read TGCGCCAGCAGCCATGGTACAGGGCCCAAAAACATTCAGTACTTC.